Listed below are T cell receptor beta chains from one sample, sequenced in a study of T cells after posttransplantation cyclophosphamide. TCRdb's copy holds only in-frame clones and misses some; the assay was immunoSEQ multiplex PCR. This sample shows roughly 7,700 clones and no singletons; about 25% rests with the ten largest. The specimen was PBMCs, collected 94 days after allogeneic stem cell transplant with posttransplant cyclophosphamide. All receptors come from a female patient between 55 and 75 years old who received an allogeneic stem cell transplant from an unrelated donor, was CMV-positive, and had acute GVHD only. Some T cells may be graft donor cells. The conserved cysteine and the conserved F or W are not part of the CDR3 here. Expanded clones are given a class, and other clones once, few, many or no size at all.

J,size,length,V,CDR3
TRBJ2-1,many,13,TRBV4-2,ASSQTQRELHEQF
TRBJ1-4,many,13,TRBV7-9,ASSGWDRVNEKLF
TRBJ1-5,many,12,TRBV12-3/TRBV12-4,ASSQTGANQPQH
TRBJ2-7,many,11,TRBV12-3/TRBV12-4,ASSYGGSWEQY
TRBJ1-5,many,13,TRBV19,ASSRGTGSNQPQH
TRBJ1-1,few,16,TRBV4-2,ASSPFSRKGGVNTEAF
TRBJ2-1,medium-sized,13,TRBV7-3,ASSLGASSYNEQF
TRBJ2-1,medium-sized,17,TRBV5-4,ASSHAPGLAGGLGNEQF
TRBJ2-2,many,14,TRBV18,ASSPPGHMNTGELF
TRBJ2-7,many,14,TRBV5-1,ASSARVGVISYEQY
TRBJ2-1,many,14,TRBV7-8,ASSLAARGGRNEQF
TRBJ2-7,medium-sized,10,TRBV10-3,AISGRGDEQY
TRBJ1-5,many,9,TRBV19,ASSNIQPQH
TRBJ2-6,many,15,TRBV12-3/TRBV12-4,ASNSGTGDSGANVLT
TRBJ2-1,many,11,TRBV12-3/TRBV12-4,ASSLDRSLYQF
TRBJ2-1,many,14,TRBV5-1,ASSLGSSPLGDEQF
TRBJ2-7,many,12,TRBV13,ASSLGRGFYEQY
TRBJ2-1,medium-sized,14,TRBV10-3,AISELRTAPGNEQF
TRBJ1-4,medium-sized,13,TRBV2,ASSNLQVPNEKLF
TRBJ2-7,many,11,TRBV6-5,ASKGGGAYEQY
TRBJ2-7,many,12,TRBV4-2,ASRAGDSSYEQY
TRBJ2-2,many,14,TRBV11-1,ASSAREGLNTGELF
TRBJ1-2,many,11,TRBV11-2,ASSLGGFYGYT
TRBJ2-3,many,9,TRBV6-2/TRBV6-3,ASNEGATQY
TRBJ1-5,many,14,TRBV6-6,ASSYGPGDSNQPQH
TRBJ2-6,many,17,TRBV7-8,ASTPTPSGLGSGANVLT
TRBJ1-2,many,11,TRBV12-3/TRBV12-4,ASSRTAGYGYT
TRBJ2-1,many,14,TRBV11-3,ASSLGDRTRTNEQF
TRBJ1-6,medium-sized,11,TRBV19,ASSFPGNSPLH
TRBJ2-5,few,16,TRBV5-1,ASSPGASGRGGQETQY
TRBJ1-5,many,15,TRBV19,ASSFLWGTSSNQPQH
TRBJ2-3,few,13,TRBV11-1,ASGVTGLRSDTQY
TRBJ1-4,medium-sized,13,TRBV28,ASSSLTGGEEKLF
TRBJ2-3,many,9,TRBV6-1,ASSEADTQY
TRBJ2-6,many,16,TRBV5-1,ASSLAPPTGSGANVLT
TRBJ1-6,many,12,TRBV19,ATAEGQFNSPLH
TRBJ2-4,many,12,TRBV27,ASTSRRGGNIQY
TRBJ2-6,many,16,TRBV7-3,ASSPSGLRVSGANVLT
TRBJ2-1,many,15,TRBV5-1,ASSSAPRGSSYNEQF
TRBJ2-2,many,14,TRBV6-6,ASSYVWAGHPGELF
TRBJ2-1,-,18,TRBV12-3/TRBV12-4,ASSFTSGGPLFSSYNEQF
TRBJ1-6,many,15,TRBV18,ASSPKEGGASGSPLH
TRBJ2-3,many,13,TRBV11-1,ASSLAWGPTDTQY
TRBJ1-2,many,12,TRBV18,ASSIYGYDYGYT